This T cell receptor beta chain was sequenced in a study of blood T cell repertoires in COVID-19. Study as a whole: Specimens from acute and convalescent COVID-19 originated in the United States, Italy and Spain. Sample material is recorded as cDNA or gDNA derived from T cells, B-cell-depleted T cells, or PBMCs.

Using immunoSEQ multiplex PCR, the repertoire was profiled, and TCRdb retains in-frame clones only, with some absent. Of around 150,000 clones listed, roughly 80% were seen once; the top ten hold more than 3.5%. This clone was seen a single time. Germline values: CDR1 KGHDR, CDR2 SFDVKD. Trimming pared 4 bases from V and 8 bases from J, leaving 10 bases between. The CDR3 length is 12 residues. The TCR sequence derives from a woman aged 80 or over with acute or convalescent COVID-19. The genes are TRBV24-1 and TRBJ1-2; D is unclear. The material sequenced was peripheral blood. CDR3 coding DNA: TGTGCCACCAGTGACGCGGGTGACGGCTACACCTTC. This translates into CATSDAGDGYTF.